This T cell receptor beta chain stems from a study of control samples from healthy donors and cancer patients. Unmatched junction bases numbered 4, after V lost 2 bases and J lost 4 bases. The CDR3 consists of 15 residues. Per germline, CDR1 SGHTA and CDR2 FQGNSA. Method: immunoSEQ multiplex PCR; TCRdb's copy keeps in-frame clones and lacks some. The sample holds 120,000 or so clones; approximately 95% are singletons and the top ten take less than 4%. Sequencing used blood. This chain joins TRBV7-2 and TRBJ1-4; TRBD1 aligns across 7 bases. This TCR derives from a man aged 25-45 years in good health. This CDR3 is CASSLRGQHNEKLFF. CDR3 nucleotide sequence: TGTGCCAGCAGCTTAAGGGGACAGCATAATGAAAAACTGTTTTTT.